Sequencing of this T cell receptor beta chain was carried out in a study of T-cell memory formation after mild COVID-19. The overall study: In these data, TCR clusters were largely donor specific.

The J segment lost 7 bases and the V segment lost 2 bases, leaving 6 bases of the junction unmatched. CDR3 length: 16 amino acids. Germline CDR1 reads SGHRS; CDR2 reads YFSETQ. Via MiXCR, TCRdb re-called the 5' RACE reads, giving one row per CDR3 protein. The sample holds about 350,000 distinct CDR3 sequences, about an eighth seen once. This clonotype was counted only a few times. The sequence was collected from a man aged 18 to 30 who had mild COVID-19 (a few samples of this study predate the infection). Cell type and time point are not known. What was sequenced was PBMCs or a T cell subset sorted from them (not recorded which). The V call is TRBV5-1, the J call TRBJ2-1; 13 bases fit TRBD2. The CDR3 DNA follows: TGCGCCAGCAGCTTTCTACTAGCGGGGGGGCAAAATGAGCAGTTCTTC. Translated: CASSFLLAGGQNEQFF.